This entry lists 18 T cell receptor beta chains sequenced from one sample in a study of control samples from healthy donors and cancer patients. Only in-frame clones appear in the TCRdb table, and some are missing; sequencing was by immunoSEQ multiplex PCR. The data hold 110,000 or so clones, with about 83% observed a single time. Sequencing input: blood. These receptors all stem from a man in his thirties or forties in good health.

The CDR3 is CASSLLETDTQYF. The CDR3 DNA follows: TGTGCCAGCAGTTTACTGGAGACAGATACGCAGTATTTT. The V gene is TRBV12-3 or TRBV12-4, the J gene TRBJ2-3; D unresolved. The CDR3 is 13 amino acids. V shed 2 bases and J shed 3 bases, with 6 bases lying between them.

The J gene is TRBJ1-5, the V gene TRBV19, with D uncertain. Germline CDR1 is LNHDA and CDR2 is SQIVND (reference sequence). Trimming pared 3 bases from V and 0 bases from J, leaving 9 bases between. This CDR3 contains 15 residues. The CDR3 nucleotides read TGTGCCAGTAGTATTACGGACGTTAGCAATCAGCCCCAGCATTTT. Protein product: CASSITDVSNQPQHF.

CDR3 nucleotides: TGTGCCAGCAGCCGGGCGGGGGACAGCAGTTACAATGAGCAGTTCTTC. Its translation: CASSRAGDSSYNEQFF. The chain joins TRBV7-3 to TRBJ2-1, with D perhaps TRBD1 or TRBD2 (7 bases each). V lost 5 bases and J lost 4, with 18 bases in between. CDR1 and CDR2 from the germline V gene are SGHTA and FQGTGA. CDR3 size: 16 residues.

This clone was picked up one time. The chain couples TRBV6-5 to TRBJ1-2; D remains ambiguous. CDR1 is MNHEY and CDR2 is SVGAGI in the germline V gene. CDR3 length equals 14 residues. The germline V and J ends were trimmed by 0 bases and 8 bases, with 13 bases remaining between them. CDR3: CASSYSTRAGGYTF. The CDR3 nucleotides read TGTGCCAGCAGTTACTCAACGAGGGCGGGGGGCTACACCTTC.

This clone was recorded a few times. Within the sample, other DNA sequences also encode this same CDR3. The CDR3 spells CAWSVQGTDTQYF. The CDR3 DNA follows: TGTGCCTGGAGTGTACAAGGCACAGATACGCAGTATTTT. The V and J genes are TRBV30 and TRBJ2-3; D gene uncertain. Trimming left V 0 bases short and J 1 base short, with 5 bases between. This CDR3 spans 13 amino acids. Germline CDR1 reads GTSNPN; CDR2 reads SVGIG (reference sequence).

This clone was seen once. The V and J genes are TRBV5-3 and TRBJ2-6, with TRBD1 as a possible D gene (5 bases). TRBV5-3 is an open reading frame whose function is uncertain. V was pared by 4 bases and J by 1 base, with 9 bases between. This CDR3 contains 15 residues. This chain's CDR3 is CARSAGISGANVLTF. The CDR3 DNA reads TGTGCCAGAAGCGCAGGGATTTCTGGGGCCAACGTCCTGACTTTC.

J is TRBJ1-2 and V is TRBV24-1, with no clear D. Trimming cost V 2 bases and J 4 bases, with 7 bases left between them. Germline lookup yields CDR1 KGHDR and CDR2 SFDVKD. CDR3 length: 13 amino acids. In DNA, the CDR3 is TGTGCCACCAGTGATTCGGGAGTCTATGGCTACACCTTC. This translates into CATSDSGVYGYTF.

The chain has TRBV9 and TRBJ1-2, with 9 bases aligning to TRBD1. Germline trimming cut 4 bases from V and 4 bases from J; bases unmatched to any gene: 8. There are 15 residues in the CDR3. Germline V gene lookup returns CDR1 SGDLS and CDR2 YYNGEE. The DNA of the CDR3 is TGTGCCAGCAGCTCAGGACAGGGGAGTCTCTATGGCTACACCTTC. Translated: CASSSGQGSLYGYTF. Looking up the rest from reference TRBV9 and TRBJ1-2 gives the full variable domain: DSGVTQTPKHLITATGQRVTLRCSPRSGDLSVYWYQQSLDQGLQFLIQYYNGEERAKGNILERFSAQQFPDLHSELNLSSLELGDSALYFCASSSGQGSLYGYTFGSGTRLTVV.

J is TRBJ1-1 and V is TRBV3-1 (or the pseudogene TRBV3-2); perhaps TRBD1 as D (5 bases). Germline CDR1 LGHDT, CDR2 YNNKEL (reference sequence). Trimming pared 5 bases from V and 4 bases from J, leaving 14 bases between. The CDR3 is 14 residues long. This CDR3 is CASSFRAGGTEAFF. The CDR3 bases are TGTGCCAGCAGCTTTAGGGCGGGGGGCACTGAAGCTTTCTTT.

V and J are TRBV6-5 and TRBJ2-5; 8 bases are shared with TRBD2. The CDR3 contains 15 residues. Losses at the gene ends were 4 bases for V and 0 bases for J; bases not matched to a gene: 4. Germline-derived CDR1 and CDR2 are MNHEY and SVGAGI. The CDR3 bases are TGTGCCAGCAGTTCTTTAGCGGGGCACCAAGAGACCCAGTACTTC. This encodes CASSSLAGHQETQYF.

This clone appeared a single time. J is TRBJ2-2 and V is TRBV6-5; no definite D call. V lost 8 bases, J lost 7 bases, and 17 bases lay in between. The CDR3 is made up of 14 amino acids. Germline V CDR1 and CDR2: MNHEY, SVGAGI. Here the CDR3 DNA reads TGTGCCAGCGAAGATCAACCGGTAAACGGGGAGCTGTTTTTT. Amino acid sequence: CASEDQPVNGELFF.

V is TRBV2 and J is TRBJ1-2; D ambiguous. V lost 3 bases and J 2 bases, leaving 10 bases between the germline ends. Germline CDR1 and CDR2: SNHLY and FYNNEI. The CDR3 contains 14 residues. The CDR3 DNA sequence: TGTGCCAGCAGTGATCGGGTAGGGAACTATGGCTACACCTTC. This codes for CASSDRVGNYGYTF.

The rearrangement joins TRBV7-2 to TRBJ2-7; D gene unclear. Trimming took off 1 base at V and 0 bases at J, with 7 bases between the two ends. The CDR3 totals 14 residues. Per germline, CDR1 SGHTA and CDR2 FQGNSA. The CDR3 protein is CASSLVHNSYEQYF. CDR3 in DNA: TGTGCCAGCAGCTTAGTTCACAACTCCTACGAGCAGTACTTC.

The chain joins TRBV11-2 to TRBJ1-2; D not certain. The CDR3 spans 16 residues. The V gene's germline CDR1 is SGHAT and CDR2 FQNNGV. The germline V and J ends were trimmed by 5 bases and 4 bases, with 20 bases remaining between them. CDR3 loop: CASSLVALPLRYGYTF. The CDR3 DNA reads TGTGCCAGCAGCCTGGTGGCGCTTCCTCTTCGCTATGGCTACACCTTC.

The V gene is TRBV9, the J gene TRBJ1-1; unclear D gene. Germline V gene sequence: CDR1 SGDLS, CDR2 YYNGEE. The CDR3 has 14 residues. The V and J ends lost 0 bases and 0 bases respectively, with 6 bases between them. CDR3 residues: CASSVEQLNTEAFF. CDR3 bases: TGTGCCAGCAGCGTAGAACAGCTGAACACTGAAGCTTTCTTT. Full variable domain (missing parts from reference TRBV9 and TRBJ1-1): DSGVTQTPKHLITATGQRVTLRCSPRSGDLSVYWYQQSLDQGLQFLIQYYNGEERAKGNILERFSAQQFPDLHSELNLSSLELGDSALYFCASSVEQLNTEAFFGQGTRLTVV.

In this sample, this clone turned up once. The chain carries TRBV10-1 and TRBJ2-5; 9 bases are a match to TRBD2. With V trimmed by 1 base and J by 5 bases, 8 bases remained unmatched. Germline-derived CDR1 and CDR2 are WNHNN and SYGVQD (reference sequence). There are 16 residues in the CDR3. The CDR3 sequence: CASSEFRGGARETQYF. CDR3 in DNA: TGCGCCAGCAGTGAGTTCCGCGGGGGGGCGAGGGAGACCCAGTACTTC.

This clone came up a few times. The V and J genes are TRBV3-1 (or the pseudogene TRBV3-2) and TRBJ1-3; D may be TRBD1 (5 bases). Trimming pared 6 bases from V and 0 bases from J, leaving 12 bases between. In germline, CDR1 is LGHDT, CDR2 YNNKEL (reference sequence). The CDR3 spans 15 residues. The DNA of the CDR3 is TGTGCCAGCAGTCCCAGGGTCAGCTCTGGAAACACCATATATTTT. Protein product: CASSPRVSSGNTIYF.

The chain uses TRBV30 and TRBJ1-2; 8 nucleotides match TRBD1. The CDR3 totals 13 residues. The V and J ends lost 2 bases and 2 bases, in that order; junction bases with no gene match: 1. Germline CDR1 is GTSNPN and CDR2 is SVGIG (reference sequence). The CDR3 protein is CAWSYRGNYGYTF. The CDR3 bases are TGTGCCTGGAGTTACAGGGGGAACTATGGCTACACCTTC.